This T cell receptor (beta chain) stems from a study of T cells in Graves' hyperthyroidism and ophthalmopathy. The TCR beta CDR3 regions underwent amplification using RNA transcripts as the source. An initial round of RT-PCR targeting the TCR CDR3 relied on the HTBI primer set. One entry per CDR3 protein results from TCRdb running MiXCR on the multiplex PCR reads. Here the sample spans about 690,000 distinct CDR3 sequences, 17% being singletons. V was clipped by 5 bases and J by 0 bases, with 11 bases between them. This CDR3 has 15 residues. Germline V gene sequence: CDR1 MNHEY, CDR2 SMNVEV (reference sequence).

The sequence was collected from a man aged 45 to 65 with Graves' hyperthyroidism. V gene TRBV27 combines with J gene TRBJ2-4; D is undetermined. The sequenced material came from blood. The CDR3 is CASSLLPLAKNIQYF. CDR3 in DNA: TGTGCCAGCAGTCTCCTGCCATTAGCCAAAAACATTCAGTACTTC.